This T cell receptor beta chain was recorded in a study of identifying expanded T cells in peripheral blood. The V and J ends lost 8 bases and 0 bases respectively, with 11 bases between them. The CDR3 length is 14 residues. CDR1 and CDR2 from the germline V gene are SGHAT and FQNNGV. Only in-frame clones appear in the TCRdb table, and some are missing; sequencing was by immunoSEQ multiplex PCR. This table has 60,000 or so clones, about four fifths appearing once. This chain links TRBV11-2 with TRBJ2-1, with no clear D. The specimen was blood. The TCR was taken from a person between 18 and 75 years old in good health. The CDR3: CASGKASSYNEQFF. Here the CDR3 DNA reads TGTGCCAGCGGAAAGGCTAGCTCCTACAATGAGCAGTTCTTC.